The sample holds a few counts of the clone carrying this T cell receptor beta chain. Its antigen remains unknown. Measured with immunoSEQ multiplex PCR; TCRdb has only the in-frame clones, and not every one. The data hold 55,000 to 75,000 clones, with roughly 87% observed a single time. The germline CDR1 and CDR2 sequences are LGHNA and YSLEER. Trimming stripped 5 bases from V and 4 bases from J, with 12 bases between. The CDR3 spans 13 residues. The data were taken from a study of OX40 agonist ivuxolimab in advanced cancers. Study in general: In this trial design, patients received ivuxolimab intravenously at 0.01 to 10 mg/kg every 2 weeks. Dose-escalation subjects each had hepatocellular carcinoma, melanoma, renal cell or head and neck cancer.

Study-wide points: Partial responders at 0.1-3.0 mg/kg showed near-lowest clonal expansion.

The chain recombines TRBV4-3 with TRBJ2-7, with D maybe TRBD1 (6 bases). This sequence originates from an adult with an advanced solid tumor such as melanoma, head and neck, liver or kidney cancer. The sequencing here drew on CD4+ or CD8+ T cells sorted from blood, taken in a trial of the OX40 agonist ivuxolimab. CDR3 sequence (DNA): TGCGCCAGCAGCGACAGGTCGGGGTACGAGCAGTACTTC. As protein: CASSDRSGYEQYF.